The 30 T cell receptor beta chains below come from one sample, sequenced in a study of breast tumors, draining lymph nodes, adjacent tissues. The lymph nodes were axillary draining lymph nodes from breast cancer patients. TCRdb analysed the multiplex PCR reads with MiXCR anew, one entry per CDR3 protein. The sample carries approximately 130,000 distinct CDR3 sequences, approximately 21% recorded once. The material sequenced was axillary lymph node tissue. Receptor source: a female donor with breast cancer. Some clones in this sample may be carry-over from other donors' samples.

This clonotype has at least ten counts. This chain links TRBV20-1 with TRBJ2-1; tentative D call: TRBD2 (6 bases). Germline assignment: CDR1 DFQATT and CDR2 SNEGSKA (reference sequence). CDR3 length: 17 residues. Trimming removed 5 bases at V and 3 bases at J, with 23 bases between. The CDR3 DNA sequence: TGCAGTGCTCTGAGAGATACCCCTAGCGAAGACTACAATGAGCAGTTCTTC. As protein: CSALRDTPSEDYNEQFF.

This clonotype was seen repeatedly, ten times or more. The rearrangement uses TRBV6-1 and TRBJ2-1; 12 positions agree with TRBD2. Germline V CDR1 and CDR2: MNHNS, SASEGT. V shed 6 bases, J shed 0 bases, and the junction held 3 bases outside the gene matches. The CDR3 is 16 amino acids. The CDR3: CASRPGLAGSYNEQFF. In DNA form, the CDR3 reads TGTGCCAGCAGGCCGGGACTAGCGGGCTCCTACAATGAGCAGTTCTTC.

This clonotype was seen ten or more times. This chain joins TRBV7-8 and TRBJ2-3, with TRBD1 matching over 10 bases. Germline assignment: CDR1 SGHVS and CDR2 FQNEAQ. V lost 0 bases and J lost 2; bases outside the gene matches: 5. The CDR3 is 17 residues long. CDR3 in amino acids: CASSLARGTGATDTQYF. Written as DNA, the CDR3 is TGTGCCAGCAGCTTAGCTCGGGGGACAGGGGCCACAGATACGCAGTATTTT. Using reference TRBV7-8 and TRBJ2-3 for the parts outside the CDR3, the full variable domain is GAGVSQSPRYKVAKRGQDVALRCDPISGHVSLFWYQQALGQGPEFLTYFQNEAQLDKSGLPSDRFFAERPEGSVSTLKIQRTQQEDSAVYLCASSLARGTGATDTQYFGPGTRLTVL.

As regards this clonotype: This may be a read error: a much more frequent sequence differs by one nucleotide. This is likely a read error, given that the CDR3 carries no conserved phenylalanine or tryptophan at its end. The rearrangement links TRBV5-1 to TRBJ2-5, with TRBD1 matching over 9 bases. The germline V gene encodes CDR1 SGHRS and CDR2 YFSETQ. With 4 bases clipped from V and 4 bases from J, the junction kept 5 bases outside the gene matches. The CDR3 spans 14 residues. The DNA of the CDR3 is TGCGCCAGCAGCCGCGAGACAGGGGGAGAGACCCAGTACTCC. Protein: CASSRETGGETQYS.

In regard to this clonotype: A much larger clone differs by one base, so this may be a read error. The rearrangement links TRBV28 to TRBJ2-5; D ambiguous. Germline loops: CDR1 MDHEN, CDR2 SYDVKM. The CDR3 has 13 amino acids. V was trimmed by 8 bases and J by 5 bases, leaving 15 bases between them. The CDR3, as DNA: TGTGCCAGCGCCCCCGGTCGCTCGGAGACCCAGTACTTC. Its translation is CASAPGRSETQYF. The entire variable domain, with the rest obtained from reference TRBV28 and TRBJ2-5, is as follows: DVKVTQSSRYLVKRTGEKVFLECVQDMDHENMFWYRQDPGLGLRLIYFSYDVKMKEKGDIPEGYSVSREKKERFSLILESASTNQTSMYLCASAPGRSETQYFGPGTRLLVL.

The table lists this clonotype with a few counts. This chain links TRBV27 with TRBJ2-7; TRBD2 matches 15 bases. The CDR3 loop spans 19 amino acids. Germline trimming cut 6 bases from V and 4 bases from J; bases unmatched to any gene: 16. CDR1 is MNHEY, CDR2 SMNVEV, per germline (reference sequence). CDR3 residues: CASSASGTSGRLGPYEQYF. CDR3 DNA: TGTGCCAGCAGCGCCTCCGGGACTAGCGGGAGGTTGGGACCTTACGAGCAGTACTTC.

This clonotype was seen a handful of times. The rearrangement joins TRBV6-1 to TRBJ2-3; the match to TRBD2 covers 7 bases. Trimming removed 6 bases from V and 0 bases from J; junction bases left unmatched: 6. Germline V gene lookup returns CDR1 MNHNS and CDR2 SASEGT. The CDR3 runs to 15 residues. CDR3 nucleotide sequence: TGTGCCAGCAGATGGGGGGGGACTAGCACAGATACGCAGTATTTT. As protein: CASRWGGTSTDTQYF.

This clonotype was seen at least ten times. This chain uses TRBV2 with TRBJ1-4, with D maybe TRBD1 (6 bases). Germline V gene lookup returns CDR1 SNHLY and CDR2 FYNNEI. CDR3 size: 13 residues. V lost 6 bases to trimming and J lost 3 bases, with 8 bases between them. The CDR3 sequence is CASSWGPNEKLFF. The DNA for the CDR3 is TGTGCCAGCAGCTGGGGGCCTAATGAAAAACTGTTTTTT.

This clonotype was observed at least ten times. This sequence joins TRBV12-3 or TRBV12-4 and TRBJ1-6; weak D call: TRBD1 (5 bases). This CDR3 region has 14 residues. Trimming took 5 bases from V and 9 from J, leaving 14 bases between them. For the CDR3, the DNA is TGTGCCAGCAGTCGGACAAAAAAGTCTTCACCCCTCCACTTT. Its translation is CASSRTKKSSPLHF.

This clonotype has only a few counts. A read error is possible here, since a much larger clone lies one base away. Here the CDR3 DNA reads TGCAGTGCTTATAAAGGGACAGTGCATGGCTACACCTTC. Translating it yields CSAYKGTVHGYTF. The gene calls are TRBV20-1 and TRBJ1-2; 7 nucleotides agree with TRBD1. The V and J ends lost 5 bases and 6 bases, in that order; junction bases with no gene match: 9. Germline V CDR1 and CDR2: DFQATT, SNEGSKA (reference sequence). The CDR3 sequence is 13 residues long.

This clonotype was counted a few times. The chain carries TRBV20-1 and TRBJ2-1, with 7 bases matching TRBD2. CDR3 length: 13 amino acids. Germline V gene sequence: CDR1 DFQATT, CDR2 SNEGSKA (reference sequence). The CDR3: CSDLGGYPNEQFF. The CDR3 nucleotides read TGCAGCGACCTCGGGGGGTACCCCAATGAGCAGTTCTTC.

This clonotype was recorded at least ten times. The V gene is TRBV7-3, the J gene TRBJ2-2, with D uncertain. The V end lost 2 bases, the J end lost 1 base, and 2 bases lay between the germline ends. The CDR3 is made up of 13 amino acids. From germline, CDR1 is SGHTA and CDR2 FQGTGA. The CDR3 loop reads CASSLGNTGELFF. CDR3 in DNA: TGTGCCAGCAGCTTAGGGAACACCGGGGAGCTGTTTTTT.

This clonotype was observed at least ten times. This chain connects TRBV24-1 to TRBJ2-7, with a possible D match to TRBD1 (6 bases). Looked up from germline, CDR1 is KGHDR and CDR2 is SFDVKD. This CDR3 comprises 19 residues. The germline V and J ends were trimmed by 2 bases and 3 bases, with 25 bases remaining between them. The DNA of the CDR3 is TGTGCCACCAGTGATTCCTCTCTGACAGGTTACCTAATGGACTACGAGCAGTACTTC. Translated, it gives CATSDSSLTGYLMDYEQYF.

On this clonotype itself: A read error may produce the germline difference seen at one junction end. The rearrangement links TRBV27 to TRBJ1-2, with TRBD1 identical over 12 bases. The germline V gene has CDR1 MNHEY and CDR2 SMNVEV (reference sequence). The CDR3 has 19 amino acids. The CDR3 DNA reads TGTGCCAGCAGTTTAAGGGACAGGGGGCGCGGACTTGAAACCTATGGCTACCCCTTC. Protein sequence: CASSLRDRGRGLETYGYPF.

Points on this clonotype: This may come from a read error, since a much larger clone is one base off. Here the CDR3 DNA reads TGTGCCTCCAGCAGAGGGACAGAAGAGACCCAGTACTTC. This translates into CASSRGTEETQYF. The gene calls are TRBV15 and TRBJ2-5; 7 bases fit TRBD1. Germline assignment: CDR1 LNHNV and CDR2 YYDKDF (reference sequence). The CDR3 runs 13 residues.

A word on this clonotype: A much larger clone sits a single nucleotide away, making a read error possible. The gene calls are TRBV5-4 and TRBJ2-5; D unclear. The CDR3 runs to 15 residues. CDR1 is SGHNT, CDR2 YYREEE, per germline (reference sequence). The CDR3 bases are TGTGCCAGCAGCTTGGGCGGTTCCCTCCAAGAGACCAAGTACTTC. Translated, it gives CASSLGGSLQETKYF.

There are a few counts of this clonotype. The gene calls are TRBV6-1 and TRBJ1-3; D might be TRBD1 (6 bases). V was pared by 4 bases and J by 0 bases, with 13 bases between. This CDR3 comprises 16 residues. Germline assignment: CDR1 MNHNS and CDR2 SASEGT. Written as DNA, the CDR3 is TGTGCCAGCAGTGCCCGGGACACTTACTCTGGAAACACCATATATTTT. Amino acids: CASSARDTYSGNTIYF.

A note on this clonotype: A single base separates this from a much larger clone, so it may be a read error. The chain has TRBV18 and TRBJ1-6; D perhaps matches TRBD1 (5 bases). Germline V gene lookup returns CDR1 KGHSH and CDR2 LQKENI. The CDR3 consists of 15 residues. In DNA, the CDR3 is TGTGCCAGCTCACTACGGGACGGAGGAAATTCACCCCTCCCCTTT. As protein: CASSLRDGGNSPLPF.

On this clonotype itself: At one boundary the junction diverges from the germline segment, which might be a read error. The gene calls are TRBV30 and TRBJ1-4, with D hard to call. The CDR3 sequence is 11 residues long. Germline V gene lookup returns CDR1 GTSNPN and CDR2 SVGIG (reference sequence). The CDR3 protein is CAWSIREKLVF. In DNA form, the CDR3 reads TGTGCCTGGAGTATTAGGGAAAAACTGGTTTTT.

This clonotype has a count of ten or more. The J gene is TRBJ2-1, the V gene TRBV19; D may be TRBD1 (6 bases). The CDR3 sequence is 15 residues long. Germline V gene data show CDR1 as LNHDA and CDR2 as SQIVND (reference sequence). The V end lost 6 bases, the J end lost 5 bases, and 17 bases lay between the germline ends. This CDR3 reads CASSPRRTDDNEQFF. The CDR3 DNA follows: TGTGCCAGTAGCCCCCGCCGGACAGATGACAATGAGCAGTTCTTC. The complete variable domain, with remaining parts taken from reference TRBV19 and TRBJ2-1, reads DGGITQSPKYLFRKEGQNVTLSCEQNLNHDAMYWYRQDPGQGLRLIYYSQIVNDFQKGDIAEGYSVSREKKESFPLTVTSAQKNPTAFYLCASSPRRTDDNEQFFGPGTRLTVL.

On this clonotype itself: A read error is possible here, since a much larger clone lies one base away. The gene calls are TRBV2 and TRBJ1-5, with a weak D call TRBD1 (5 bases). Germline assignment: CDR1 SNHLY and CDR2 FYNNEI. V was cut by 7 bases and J by 11 bases, with 21 bases left in between. The CDR3 is made up of 14 amino acids. CDR3 sequence reads: CASKWVGANESQHF. Written as DNA, the CDR3 is TGTGCCAGCAAGTGGGTTGGGGCAAATGAGTCCCAGCATTTT.

This chain connects TRBV30 to TRBJ1-2, with D unclear. The CDR3 loop spans 13 amino acids. Germline V gene lookup returns CDR1 GTSNPN and CDR2 SVGIG (reference sequence). V was trimmed by 0 bases and J by 8 bases, leaving 13 bases between them. CDR3 sequence: CAWSVLATSGYTF. The DNA for the CDR3 is TGTGCCTGGAGTGTACTGGCCACTTCGGGCTACACCTTC. The full variable domain, with the rest looked up from reference TRBV30 and TRBJ1-2, is SQTIHQWPATLVQPVGSPLSLECTVEGTSNPNLYWYRQAAGRGLQLLFYSVGIGQISSEVPQNLSASRPQDRQFILSSKKLLLSDSGFYLCAWSVLATSGYTFGSGTRLTVV.

Regarding this clonotype: Because the CDR3 is missing its conserved closing phenylalanine or tryptophan, this is likely a read error. The chain joins TRBV6-6 to TRBJ2-7, with 8 bases fitting TRBD1. This CDR3 contains 14 residues. The V segment lost 10 bases and the J segment 6 bases; nucleotides outside the gene matches: 14. Germline V lookup: CDR1 MNHNY, CDR2 SVGAGI (reference sequence). The CDR3 protein is CAITATGDVSEQYL. In DNA form, the CDR3 reads TGTGCCATCACTGCGACAGGGGACGTTTCCGAGCAGTACCTC.

This clonotype was detected ten times or more. The chain couples TRBV6-6 to TRBJ2-1; 7 positions match TRBD1. CDR3 size: 16 residues. Germline CDR1 MNHNY, CDR2 SVGAGI (reference sequence). With V trimmed by 4 bases and J by 1 base, 7 bases remained unmatched. The CDR3 sequence is CASSLLGGGSYNEQFF. The CDR3 DNA follows: TGTGCCAGCAGTTTACTAGGGGGCGGGTCCTACAATGAGCAGTTCTTC.

The V and J genes are TRBV5-1 and TRBJ2-5; TRBD1 might be the D (6 bases). Trimming removed 2 bases from V and 5 bases from J, with 13 bases in between. The CDR3 runs to 14 residues. Germline assignment: CDR1 SGHRS and CDR2 YFSETQ. CDR3 in DNA: TGCGCCAGCAGCTTATCAGGGGCGGGTGAGACCCAGTACTTC. Encoded protein: CASSLSGAGETQYF.

This clonotype was seen ten or more times. In DNA form, the CDR3 reads TGCAGCGTGAGGGGGGCTACAAACCACTACGAGCAGTACTTC. Residues: CSVRGATNHYEQYF. The V and J genes are TRBV29-1 and TRBJ2-7, with D perhaps being TRBD1 or TRBD2 (6 bases each). CDR3 length equals 14 residues. Germline CDR1 SQVTM, CDR2 ANQGSEA. Trimming removed 6 bases at V and 3 bases at J, with 18 bases between.

This clonotype has at least ten counts. The gene calls are TRBV2 and TRBJ1-2, with 10 bases identical to TRBD1. The CDR3 runs 12 residues. V shed 6 bases, J shed 6 bases, and the junction held 1 base outside the gene matches. CDR1 SNHLY and CDR2 FYNNEI come from the germline V gene. The CDR3 bases are TGTGCCAGCAGGGGGACAGGGGATGGCTACACCTTC. Translation gives CASRGTGDGYTF.

This clonotype appeared many times. The chain uses TRBV7-9 and TRBJ2-7, with D possibly matching TRBD2 (5 bases). This CDR3 comprises 15 residues. Trimming pared 4 bases from V and 0 bases from J, leaving 13 bases between. Germline lookup yields CDR1 SEHNR and CDR2 FQNEAQ (reference sequence). CDR3 nucleotide sequence: TGTGCCAGCAGCTCAAGTGAGGGAGCCTCCTACGAGCAGTACTTC. It specifies CASSSSEGASYEQYF.

This clonotype was recorded many times. V and J are TRBV19 and TRBJ1-5, with unresolved D. Germline V gives CDR1 LNHDA, CDR2 SQIVND (reference sequence). V lost 4 bases, J lost 0 bases, and 4 bases lay in between. CDR3 length equals 13 residues. The CDR3 loop reads CASSKYSNQPQHF. For the CDR3, the DNA is TGTGCCAGTAGTAAATATAGCAATCAGCCCCAGCATTTT.

The V gene is TRBV28, the J gene TRBJ2-2, with TRBD1 matching 7 bases. Germline lookup yields CDR1 MDHEN and CDR2 SYDVKM. Trimming at V came to 4 bases and at J to 1 base, leaving 9 bases not matched to a gene. This CDR3 is built from 17 residues. The CDR3 is CASSSPSGDRNTGELFF. The CDR3, as DNA: TGTGCCAGCAGTTCCCCGTCCGGGGACAGGAACACCGGGGAGCTGTTTTTT.